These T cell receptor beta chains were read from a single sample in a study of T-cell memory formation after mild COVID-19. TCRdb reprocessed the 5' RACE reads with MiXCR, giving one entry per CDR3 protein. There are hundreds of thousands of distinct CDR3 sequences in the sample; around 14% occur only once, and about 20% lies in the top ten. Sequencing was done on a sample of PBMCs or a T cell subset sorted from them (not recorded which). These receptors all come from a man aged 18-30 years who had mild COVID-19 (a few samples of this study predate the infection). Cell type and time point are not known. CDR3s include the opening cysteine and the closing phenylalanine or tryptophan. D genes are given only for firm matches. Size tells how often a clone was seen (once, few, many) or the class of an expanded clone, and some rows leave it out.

TGCGCCAGCAGCTTGGGTTACGACAACACCGGGGAGCTGTTTTTT,CASSLGYDNTGELFF,TRBV5-1,TRBJ2-2,few,NA
TGTGCCAGCAGCGCCGCTTCGATACGACAGGTCCCTGAAGCTTTCTTT,CASSAASIRQVPEAFF,TRBV2,TRBJ1-1,few,NA
TGTGCCAGCAGCTTGGCGTCCAGCTATGGCTACACCTTC,CASSLASSYGYTF,TRBV5-6,TRBJ1-2,NA,NA
TGCGCCAGCAGCCAAGAGGCCAGGTCCCTGGGAGACGTCCTGACTTTC,CASSQEARSLGDVLTF,TRBV4-3,TRBJ2-6,few,NA
TGTGCCAGCAGTTACTCGGGCCAGCCCGGCACAGATACGCAGTATTTT,CASSYSGQPGTDTQYF,TRBV6-5,TRBJ2-3,few,NA
TGCGCCAGCAGCCAACTAGCGGGGGCCTACACAGATACGCAGTATTTT,CASSQLAGAYTDTQYF,TRBV4-1,TRBJ2-3,NA,TRBD2
TGCAGCGTTGAACCTTTGACTAGCGGGGATTCTAGCACAGATACGCAGTATTTT,CSVEPLTSGDSSTDTQYF,TRBV29-1,TRBJ2-3,few,TRBD2
TGTGCCAGTAGTATCGAGGTTTTCCAGCCCCAGCATTTT,CASSIEVFQPQHF,TRBV19,TRBJ1-5,NA,NA
TGTGCCAGCAGAGAGGGGTCAACTAATGAAAAACTGTTTTTT,CASREGSTNEKLFF,TRBV12-3/TRBV12-4,TRBJ1-4,few,NA
TGTGCCAGCAGTTATCGCCCGGGACTAGCGGGGGGGCCGTCCTACAATGAGCAGTTCTTC,CASSYRPGLAGGPSYNEQFF,TRBV6-2/TRBV6-3,TRBJ2-1,few,TRBD2
TGCAGCGTTTCCGGGACAGGGGTCTATGGCTACACCTTC,CSVSGTGVYGYTF,TRBV29-1,TRBJ1-2,NA,TRBD1
TGTGCTAGCAGCTTGAGGACAGGGGGCATGGAGACCCAGTACTTC,CASSLRTGGMETQYF,TRBV7-7,TRBJ2-5,NA,TRBD1
TGTGCCAGCAGTTCCCGCCGGGAGCTGTTTTTT,CASSSRRELFF,TRBV12-3/TRBV12-4,TRBJ2-2,few,NA
TGCGCCAGCAGCCAAGTTCCCTACAGGAATGAGCAGTTCTTC,CASSQVPYRNEQFF,TRBV4-3,TRBJ2-1,few,NA
TGTGCCAGCAGCTCGGGACTTGAGCAGTTCTTC,CASSSGLEQFF,TRBV7-9,TRBJ2-1,few,NA
TGCAGAGTTATTCCCGGACTGAACACCGGGGAGCTGTTTTTT,CRVIPGLNTGELFF,TRBV29-1,TRBJ2-2,NA,NA
TGTGCCAGCAGTTTAGCGGCAGCTCAAGAGACCCAGTACTTC,CASSLAAAQETQYF,TRBV12-3/TRBV12-4,TRBJ2-5,few,NA
TGTGCCTCCTCTGCGGAAGAGACCCAGTACTTC,CASSAEETQYF,TRBV7-2,TRBJ2-5,many,NA
TGTGCCAGCAGTTTAGCGGGTCGGACCGGGGAGCTGTTTTTT,CASSLAGRTGELFF,TRBV12-3/TRBV12-4,TRBJ2-2,few,NA
TGTGCCAGCAGGACAGGGAGTCGACAGCCCCAGCATTTT,CASRTGSRQPQHF,TRBV12-3/TRBV12-4,TRBJ1-5,few,TRBD1
TGTGCTAGTGGTCCCGAGGGGGCCAGGTCCTACGAGCAGTACTTC,CASGPEGARSYEQYF,TRBV12-5,TRBJ2-7,NA,TRBD1
TGTGCCAGCAGTGAGTGGGCCACAGATACGCAGTATTTT,CASSEWATDTQYF,TRBV2,TRBJ2-3,few,NA
TGTGCCAGCAGCCTCGGATTGGGGTTCGCCTACGAGCAGTACTTC,CASSLGLGFAYEQYF,TRBV9,TRBJ2-7,few,NA
TGTGCCAGCAGTTCTGAAGGGGGCCCTTACGAGCAGTACTTC,CASSSEGGPYEQYF,TRBV12-3/TRBV12-4,TRBJ2-7,few,TRBD1
TGCAGTGCCCGGGTAGGGACTAGCCTTAATGAGCAGTTCTTC,CSARVGTSLNEQFF,TRBV20-1,TRBJ2-1,NA,TRBD2
TGTGCCAGCAGCTCCCAGCCCCCGGGGGGAGGAGAGACCCAGTACTTC,CASSSQPPGGGETQYF,TRBV7-2,TRBJ2-5,few,TRBD2
TGTGCCAGCAGTTTAAGGCCCGGCCAGGGGTGGTATGGCTACACCTTC,CASSLRPGQGWYGYTF,TRBV27,TRBJ1-2,many,NA
TGTGCCAGCAGCCAATTGGACACACACCAGTTCTTC,CASSQLDTHQFF,TRBV7-6,TRBJ2-1,many,NA
TGTGCCAGCAGTTGGGGCGGGGGCCACTCCGACGGGGAGCTGTTTTTT,CASSWGGGHSDGELFF,TRBV12-3/TRBV12-4,TRBJ2-2,NA,NA
TGTGCCAGCATTCCGGGACAGATGAACACTGAAGCTTTCTTT,CASIPGQMNTEAFF,TRBV2,TRBJ1-1,NA,TRBD1
TGTGCCAGCAGTTACGGTTTTCGGGACGTTAATCAGCCCCAGCATTTT,CASSYGFRDVNQPQHF,TRBV6-2/TRBV6-3,TRBJ1-5,NA,NA
TGCAGTGCTAGAGATCGGCAGCTGAACACTGAAGCTTTCTTT,CSARDRQLNTEAFF,TRBV20-1,TRBJ1-1,NA,NA
TGTGCCAGCAGTGCCCCTGTGGGCAGGGGACGGAACAATGAGCAGTTCTTC,CASSAPVGRGRNNEQFF,TRBV6-5,TRBJ2-1,NA,NA
TGTGCCAGCAGCCCCGGGACAGGGGGCGCGGACGAGCAGTACTTC,CASSPGTGGADEQYF,TRBV27,TRBJ2-7,NA,TRBD1
TGTGCCAGCACCCGGGGGGGTACCACTGAAGCTTTCTTT,CASTRGGTTEAFF,TRBV6-5,TRBJ1-1,few,NA
TGTGCCAGCAGCCAGGACAATCAAGAGACCCAGTACTTC,CASSQDNQETQYF,TRBV5-4,TRBJ2-5,NA,NA
TGCGCCAGCAGCCCGGAAGCGGGCCATGTGGGGGAGACCCAGTACTTC,CASSPEAGHVGETQYF,TRBV5-1,TRBJ2-5,many,NA
TGTGCCAGCAGCTCCGACAGGGGGGAGACAGCTTTCTTT,CASSSDRGETAFF,TRBV9,TRBJ1-1,many,TRBD1
TGCGCCAGCAGCACGGACAGGGGGAACACCATATATTTT,CASSTDRGNTIYF,TRBV5-1,TRBJ1-3,many,TRBD1
TGTGCCAGCTCACCAGGGACAGGGGGTCGTGGTGAGCAGTTCTTC,CASSPGTGGRGEQFF,TRBV18,TRBJ2-1,many,TRBD1
TGTGCCAGCAGCTTAGATTTCTCGCGCTCTGGGGCCAACGTCCTGACTTTC,CASSLDFSRSGANVLTF,TRBV7-2,TRBJ2-6,few,NA
TGCGCCAGCAACGGACGGGGGGAGTCCTACAATGAGCAGTTCTTC,CASNGRGESYNEQFF,TRBV5-1,TRBJ2-1,many,TRBD2
TGTGCCAGCAGCCCATCCACGGGCAGAACTAATGAAAAACTGTTTTTT,CASSPSTGRTNEKLFF,TRBV7-9,TRBJ1-4,few,NA
TGTGCCAGCAGAAGGGGAGACAGGTCCTACAATGAGCAGTTCTTC,CASRRGDRSYNEQFF,TRBV6-2/TRBV6-3,TRBJ2-1,few,NA
TGTGCCAGCAGCTTAGGGACTTCGACAGGGGGCCATGAAAAACTGTTTTTT,CASSLGTSTGGHEKLFF,TRBV7-9,TRBJ1-4,NA,TRBD1
TGTGCCAGCAGCCGCCCAGCTGATACGCAGTATTTT,CASSRPADTQYF,TRBV7-2,TRBJ2-3,NA,NA
TGCAGTGCTAGAATCCTCGGGGGACGCACAGATACGCAGTATTTT,CSARILGGRTDTQYF,TRBV20-1,TRBJ2-3,few,NA
TGTGCCAGCAGTTTGGGGGGACTAGGAGCGGGCGAGACCCAGTACTTC,CASSLGGLGAGETQYF,TRBV6-6,TRBJ2-5,many,TRBD2
TGCAGTGCTAGAAGGGGACAGGGGGCTGCAGATACGCAGTATTTT,CSARRGQGAADTQYF,TRBV20-1,TRBJ2-3,few,TRBD1
TGCGCCAGCAGCCAAGATGGGACAGGGCCATTCTACGAGCAGTACTTC,CASSQDGTGPFYEQYF,TRBV4-1,TRBJ2-7,many,TRBD1
TGTGCCAGCAGCCCGCACACAGGGTATGAGCAGTTCTTC,CASSPHTGYEQFF,TRBV7-3,TRBJ2-1,NA,NA
TGCGCCAGCAGCCCAAGGGGGACAGCCTTCAATGAGCAGTTCTTC,CASSPRGTAFNEQFF,TRBV4-1,TRBJ2-1,few,TRBD1
TGTGCCATCCGGACAGCGAGCTCCTACAATGAGCAGTTCTTC,CAIRTASSYNEQFF,TRBV7-2,TRBJ2-1,NA,NA
TGTGCCACCAGTGAGGGACAGGGGCGCAATGAGCAGTTCTTC,CATSEGQGRNEQFF,TRBV24-1,TRBJ2-1,NA,TRBD1
TGTGCCAGCAGCTCACGTTTTTCGGGATCCTACAATGAGCAGTTCTTC,CASSSRFSGSYNEQFF,TRBV7-2,TRBJ2-1,many,NA
TGCGCCAGCAGCCAAAGTACGGCAGAAGAGAGCTCCTATAATTCACCCCTCCACTTT,CASSQSTAEESSYNSPLHF,TRBV4-3,TRBJ1-6,few,NA
TGCAGCGTTGAGAGGGACTCACGCTATGGCTACACCTTC,CSVERDSRYGYTF,TRBV29-1,TRBJ1-2,few,NA